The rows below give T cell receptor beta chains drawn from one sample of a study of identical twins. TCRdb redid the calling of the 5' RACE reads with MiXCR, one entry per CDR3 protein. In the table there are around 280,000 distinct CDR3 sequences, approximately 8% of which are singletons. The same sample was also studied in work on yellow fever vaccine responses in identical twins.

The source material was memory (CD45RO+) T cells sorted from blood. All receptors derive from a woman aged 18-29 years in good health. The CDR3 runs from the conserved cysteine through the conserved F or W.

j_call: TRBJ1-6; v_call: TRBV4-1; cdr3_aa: CASSQGPGQGFNSPLHF
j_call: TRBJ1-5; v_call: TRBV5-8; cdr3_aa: CASSRSVLLGPQHF
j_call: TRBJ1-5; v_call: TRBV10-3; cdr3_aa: CAISELGVGPQHF
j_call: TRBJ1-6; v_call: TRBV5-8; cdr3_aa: CASSPLRDSPLHF
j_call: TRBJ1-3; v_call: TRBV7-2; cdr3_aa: CASSLGPAGVVGNTIYF
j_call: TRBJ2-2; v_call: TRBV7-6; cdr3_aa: CASSWTLNTGELFF
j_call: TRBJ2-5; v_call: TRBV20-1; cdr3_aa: CSAGLKETQYF
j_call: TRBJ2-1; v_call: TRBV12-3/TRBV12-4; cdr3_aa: CASVRSGMYNEQFF
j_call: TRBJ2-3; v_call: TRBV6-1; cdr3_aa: CASSERSYSTDTQYF
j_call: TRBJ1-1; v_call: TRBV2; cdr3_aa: CASSEQWNTEAFF
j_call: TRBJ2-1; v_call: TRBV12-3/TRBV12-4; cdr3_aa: CASTRRGENNEQFF
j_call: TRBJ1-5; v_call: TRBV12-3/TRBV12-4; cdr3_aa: CASSPTGVYNQPQHF
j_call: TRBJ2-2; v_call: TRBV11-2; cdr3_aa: CASSLLASGGYNTGELFF
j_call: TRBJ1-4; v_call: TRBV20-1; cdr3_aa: CSARDLSATNEKLFF
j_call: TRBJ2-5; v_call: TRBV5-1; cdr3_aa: CASSLGDRFQETQYF
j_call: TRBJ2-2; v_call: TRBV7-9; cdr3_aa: CASSLLTGYAGELFF
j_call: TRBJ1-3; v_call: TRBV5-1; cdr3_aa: CASSLEGSSGNTIYF
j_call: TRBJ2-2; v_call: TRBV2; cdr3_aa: CASSAQVPRGLTGELFF
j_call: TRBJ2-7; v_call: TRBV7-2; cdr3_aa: CASSFMARNLYEQYF
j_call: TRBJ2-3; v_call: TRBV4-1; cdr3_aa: CASSEGQLGDTQYF
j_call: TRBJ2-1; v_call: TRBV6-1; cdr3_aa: CAGGLSNEQFF
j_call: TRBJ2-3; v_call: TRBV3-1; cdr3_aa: CASSQEAGVSTDTQYF
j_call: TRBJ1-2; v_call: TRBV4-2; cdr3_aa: CASSQVDLKTGYTF
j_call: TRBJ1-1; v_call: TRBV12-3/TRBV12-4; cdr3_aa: CASSSKRGTEAFF
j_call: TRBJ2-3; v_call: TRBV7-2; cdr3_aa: CASSLALGVRSDTQYF
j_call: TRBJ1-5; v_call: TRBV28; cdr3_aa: CASSYRDRGLRRNQPQHF
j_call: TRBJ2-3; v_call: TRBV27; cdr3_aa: CASSFGASGTDTQYF
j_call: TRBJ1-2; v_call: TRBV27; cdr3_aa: CASRSRGGDYGYTF
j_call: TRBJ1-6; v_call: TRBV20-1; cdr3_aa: CSAKKVGRDENSPLHF
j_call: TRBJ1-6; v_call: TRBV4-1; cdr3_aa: CASSQDAGQNYNSPLHF
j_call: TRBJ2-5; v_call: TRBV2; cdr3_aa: CASSELLMRRGRSQETQYF
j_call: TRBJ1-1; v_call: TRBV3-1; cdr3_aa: CASSHYLNTEAFF
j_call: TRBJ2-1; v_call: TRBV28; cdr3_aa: CEHQTSEGNEQFF
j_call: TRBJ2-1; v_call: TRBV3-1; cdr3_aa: CASSQGTKNEQFF
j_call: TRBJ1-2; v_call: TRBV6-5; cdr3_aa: CATELYGYTF
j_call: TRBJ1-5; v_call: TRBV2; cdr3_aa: CASNPGGTMQPQHF
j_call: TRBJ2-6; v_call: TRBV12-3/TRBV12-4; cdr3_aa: CASSLGRGGRFSSGANVLTF